The table lists the clone carrying this T cell receptor beta chain with a few counts. The CDR3 runs to 15 residues. With V trimmed by 5 bases and J by 3 bases, 4 bases remained unmatched. Germline CDR1 KGHSH, CDR2 LQKENI. The data belong to a study of blood T cell repertoires in COVID-19. Background on the study: Material from acute and convalescent COVID-19 was sourced from the United States, Italy and Spain.

Study processing details: Amplification of reference gene primers was used by the study to estimate nucleated cell counts. Repertoires were generated with immunoSEQ multiplex PCR, while TCRdb's copy carries only in-frame clones and drops some. V, J and clone size were drawn from that table, and D and trimming were deduced from the DNA. In the table there are under 250,000 clones, around 84% of which are singletons. The clonotype was recovered from a woman between 18 and 29 years old with acute or convalescent COVID-19. V usage is TRBV18 and J usage is TRBJ2-3; 11 bases align to TRBD2. The sample consisted of peripheral blood. The CDR3 spells CASSTGLAETDTQYF. In DNA form, the CDR3 reads TGTGCCAGCTCAACGGGACTAGCGGAGACAGATACGCAGTATTTT.